Below are 4 T cell receptor beta chains sequenced from a single sample in a study of CD8+ T cells in alopecia areata (dated 2018 in TCRdb). The treatment or condition label of this sample denotes: oral pan-JAK inhibitor, 5-10 mg twice daily. Library preparation employed the immunoSEQ multiplex PCR assay. To provide template for TCR sequencing, every sample had RNA extracted and reverse transcribed into cDNA. TCRdb provides this immuneACCESS table in a form limited to in-frame rearrangements. Some clones are lacking; in checked studies, under half of them reflect an unresolved V gene, and why the rest are absent is not known. This sample comprises about 210,000 clones, around two fifths of them detected only once. The top ten clonotypes cover around 0.48% of the sample. The specimen was CD4+ T cells sorted from blood, collected at week 34, from a patient treated with tofacitinib. These receptors all stem from a human donor with alopecia areata.

V and J are TRBV18 and TRBJ2-1; a weak D match, TRBD2 (5 bases). The germline V and J ends were trimmed by 2 bases and 9 bases, with 8 bases remaining between them. The CDR3 is 12 residues long. Germline V CDR1 and CDR2: KGHSH, LQKENI. The CDR3 bases are TGTGCCAGCTCACCATTTGCGGGTGAGCAGTTCTTC. Amino acids: CASSPFAGEQFF.

Only a few counts were recorded for this clone. The V and J genes are TRBV2 and TRBJ1-4, with D possibly TRBD1 on 6 matching bases. The germline CDR1 and CDR2 sequences are SNHLY and FYNNEI. The CDR3 is made up of 13 amino acids. Trimming took 7 bases from V and 5 from J, leaving 11 bases between them. The CDR3 DNA reads TGTGCCAGCAACGACAGGCCCAATGAAAAACTGTTTTTT. Translation: CASNDRPNEKLFF. Looking up the rest from reference TRBV2 and TRBJ1-4 gives the full variable domain: EPEVTQTPSHQVTQMGQEVILRCVPISNHLYFYWYRQILGQKVEFLVSFYNNEISEKSEIFDDQFSVERPDGSNFTLKIRSTKLEDSAMYFCASNDRPNEKLFFGSGTQLSVL.

Here the CDR3 reads CASKDSGNTIYF. CDR3 DNA sequence: TGTGCCAGCAAAGACTCTGGAAACACCATATATTTT. The rearrangement links TRBV6-5 to TRBJ1-3; D call uncertain. CDR3 length: 12 residues. The germline V gene encodes CDR1 MNHEY and CDR2 SVGAGI. The V end was cut by 7 bases, the J end by 0 bases, with 4 bases between.

The rearrangement links TRBV2 to TRBJ2-4; D perhaps matches TRBD1 (6 bases). The CDR3 covers 14 residues. Trimming cost V 8 bases and J 3 bases, with 14 bases left between them. The germline V gene encodes CDR1 SNHLY and CDR2 FYNNEI. The CDR3 DNA reads TGTGCCAGCTACAGGGTAGAAGGCAAAAACATTCAGTACTTC. Translated: CASYRVEGKNIQYF.